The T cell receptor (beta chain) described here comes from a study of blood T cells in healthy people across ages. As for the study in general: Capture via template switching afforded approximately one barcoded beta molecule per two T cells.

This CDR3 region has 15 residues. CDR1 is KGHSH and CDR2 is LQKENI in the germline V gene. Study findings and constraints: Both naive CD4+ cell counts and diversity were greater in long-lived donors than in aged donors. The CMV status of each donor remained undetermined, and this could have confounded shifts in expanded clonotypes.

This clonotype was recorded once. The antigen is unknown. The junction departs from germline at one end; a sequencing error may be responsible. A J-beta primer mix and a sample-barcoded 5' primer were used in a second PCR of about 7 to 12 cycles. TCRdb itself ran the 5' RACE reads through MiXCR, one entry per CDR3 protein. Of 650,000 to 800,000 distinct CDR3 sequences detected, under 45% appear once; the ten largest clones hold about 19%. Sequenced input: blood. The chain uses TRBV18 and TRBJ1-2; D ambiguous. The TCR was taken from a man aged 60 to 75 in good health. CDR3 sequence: CASSPGEGSNYGCTF. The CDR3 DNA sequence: TGTGCCAGCTCACCCGGCGAGGGCTCTAACTATGGCTGCACCTTC.